This is a list of T cell receptor beta chains from one sample in a study of T cell responses to AZD1222 COVID-19 vaccine. The repertoire was sequenced with immunoSEQ multiplex PCR; TCRdb's copy has only in-frame clones and lacks some. The top ten hold approximately 3.3% of the sample, which has about 100,000 clones, approximately 90% seen once. The starting material was peripheral blood, obtained on day 0 of AZD1222 vaccination. These receptors all stem from an adult in good health. Each CDR3 is given with its conserved first and last residue. The order of the fields is clone size, V gene, J gene, D gene, CDR3 protein, CDR3 DNA. The D gene is left open where the match is weak. Expanded clones get a size class; other rows say once, few or many, or leave the size out.

>NA|TRBV28|TRBJ2-7|TRBD1
CASSGQGYIHEQYF
TGTGCCAGCAGTGGACAGGGTTATATCCACGAGCAGTACTTC
>NA|TRBV19|TRBJ1-5|NA
CASSPTPGGNQPQHF
TGTGCCAGTAGTCCCACCCCGGGCGGCAATCAGCCCCAGCATTTT
>NA|TRBV18|TRBJ1-4|NA
CASSPREAANEKLFF
TGTGCCAGCTCACCCAGGGAAGCGGCTAATGAAAAACTGTTTTTT
>NA|TRBV23-1|TRBJ2-2|TRBD1
CASSTTPRSQGANTGELFF
TGCGCCAGCAGTACCACCCCACGGTCCCAGGGGGCGAATACCGGGGAGCTGTTTTTT
>few|TRBV5-1|TRBJ1-3|NA
CASSPRLSGNTIYF
TGCGCCAGCAGCCCCAGGCTTTCTGGAAACACCATATATTTT
>NA|TRBV3-1/TRBV3-2|TRBJ1-2|NA
CASSWSVGYGYTF
TGTGCCAGCAGTTGGTCGGTCGGCTATGGCTACACCTTC
>NA|TRBV6-2/TRBV6-3|TRBJ2-5|NA
CASSYSWRAGGETQYF
TGTGCCAGCAGTTACTCGTGGCGGGCCGGGGGAGAGACCCAGTACTTC
>NA|TRBV4-2|TRBJ1-2|TRBD1
CASSHTGESNYGYTF
TGTGCCAGCAGCCATACAGGGGAAAGTAACTATGGCTACACCTTC
>NA|TRBV5-6|TRBJ1-2|TRBD1
CASSPRDRTNYGYTF
TGTGCCAGCAGCCCACGGGACAGGACTAACTATGGCTACACCTTC
>NA|TRBV18|TRBJ2-3|NA
CASSPFTDTQYF
TGTGCCAGCTCACCATTCACAGATACGCAGTATTTT
>few|TRBV3-1/TRBV3-2|TRBJ1-1|NA
CASSLMGDTEAFF
TGTGCCAGCAGCCTGATGGGGGACACTGAAGCTTTCTTT
>NA|TRBV7-3|TRBJ2-3|TRBD1
CASRSTGGAPQYF
TGTGCCAGCAGATCGACAGGGGGCGCCCCGCAGTATTTT
>NA|TRBV7-3|TRBJ1-1|TRBD1
CASSPVQGTEAFF
TGTGCCAGCAGCCCAGTACAGGGGACTGAAGCTTTCTTT
>NA|TRBV7-6|TRBJ2-7|NA
CASSLGDTAGYEQYF
TGTGCCAGCAGCTTGGGGGACACCGCGGGCTACGAGCAGTACTTC
>NA|TRBV5-1|TRBJ2-6|NA
CASSLSGVSDTSGANVLTF
TGCGCCAGCAGCCTTTCGGGGGTAAGCGACACTTCTGGGGCCAACGTCCTGACTTTC
>few|TRBV7-2|TRBJ1-1|NA
CASSSPGGTEAFF
TGTGCCAGCAGCTCCCCGGGGGGAACTGAAGCTTTCTTT
>NA|TRBV7-9|TRBJ2-5|TRBD1
CASSEGQGGPGETQYF
TGTGCCAGCAGCGAGGGACAGGGGGGGCCAGGAGAGACCCAGTACTTC
>NA|TRBV7-2|TRBJ1-5|NA
CASTPGSNQPQHF
TGTGCCAGCACTCCGGGTAGCAATCAGCCCCAGCATTTT
>NA|TRBV4-1|TRBJ1-4|TRBD1
CASRWTGRATNEKLFF
TGCGCCAGCCGATGGACAGGGAGGGCAACTAATGAAAAACTGTTTTTT
>NA|TRBV5-4|TRBJ1-6|NA
CASSVDRLYNSPLHF
TGTGCCAGCAGCGTCGACAGACTCTATAATTCACCCCTCCACTTT
>NA|TRBV19|TRBJ2-2|TRBD1
CASSNTGGPIGELFF
TGTGCCAGTAGTAATACAGGGGGACCGATCGGGGAGCTGTTTTTT
>NA|TRBV28|TRBJ1-3|NA
CASSPPGTAIFSGNTIYF
TGTGCCAGCAGCCCACCCGGGACCGCCATATTCTCTGGAAACACCATATATTTT
>few|TRBV19|TRBJ2-5|NA
CASSILGGGQETQYF
TGTGCCAGTAGTATCCTCGGTGGGGGACAAGAGACCCAGTACTTC
>NA|TRBV19|TRBJ1-6|NA
CASSPPGRPRSPLHF
TGTGCCAGTAGTCCACCCGGACGCCCCCGTTCACCCCTCCACTTT
>few|TRBV29-1|TRBJ1-1|NA
CSVEEGGDTEAFF
TGCAGCGTTGAAGAGGGTGGGGACACTGAAGCTTTCTTT
>NA|TRBV6-2/TRBV6-3|TRBJ2-7|NA
CASSYSIVGRAF
TGTGCCAGCAGTTACTCGATTGTAGGGCGGGCATTC
>once|TRBV15|TRBJ1-6|TRBD1
CATSRAGGGNSPLHF
TGTGCCACCAGCAGAGCAGGGGGCGGAAATTCACCCCTCCACTTT
>NA|TRBV10-2|TRBJ2-3|TRBD2
CASTVSGRGESTDTQYF
TGCGCCAGCACTGTTAGCGGGAGGGGCGAAAGCACAGATACGCAGTATTTT
>NA|TRBV7-2|TRBJ2-5|TRBD2
CASSLQTSGGGNQETQYF
TGTGCCAGCAGCTTGCAGACTAGCGGGGGGGGTAACCAAGAGACCCAGTACTTC